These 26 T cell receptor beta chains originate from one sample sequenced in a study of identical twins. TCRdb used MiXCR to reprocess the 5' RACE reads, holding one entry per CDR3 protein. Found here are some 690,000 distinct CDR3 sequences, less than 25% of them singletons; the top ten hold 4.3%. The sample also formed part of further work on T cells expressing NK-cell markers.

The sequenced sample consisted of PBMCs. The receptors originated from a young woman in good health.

CDR3 DNA sequence: TGTGCCAGCAGCTTACAGCGGAGGTTATACAATGAGCAGTTCTTC. Its translation is CASSLQRRLYNEQFF. This chain connects TRBV7-8 to TRBJ2-1; weak D call: TRBD2 (5 bases). Germline CDR1 reads SGHVS; CDR2 reads FQNEAQ. V was shortened by 2 bases and J by 4 bases, with 12 bases between the two germline ends. The CDR3 has 15 amino acids.

The DNA of the CDR3 is TGTGCCAGCAGTGATTGGAAGGTCTCCTACAATGAGCAGTTCTTC. Translating it yields CASSDWKVSYNEQFF. The V gene is TRBV25-1, the J gene TRBJ2-1; D is uncertain. V shed 3 bases and J shed 0 bases, with 9 bases lying between them. This CDR3 comprises 15 residues. The germline V gene encodes CDR1 MGHDK and CDR2 SYGVNS.

The DNA for the CDR3 is TGTGCCAGCAGTTACACTAACTCCTACGAGCAGTACTTC. Translated, it gives CASSYTNSYEQYF. This chain joins TRBV6-2 or TRBV6-3 and TRBJ2-7, with no clear D. The germline gives CDR1 MNHEY, CDR2 SVGEGT. The CDR3 runs to 13 residues. The germline V and J ends were trimmed by 2 bases and 0 bases, with 5 bases remaining between them.

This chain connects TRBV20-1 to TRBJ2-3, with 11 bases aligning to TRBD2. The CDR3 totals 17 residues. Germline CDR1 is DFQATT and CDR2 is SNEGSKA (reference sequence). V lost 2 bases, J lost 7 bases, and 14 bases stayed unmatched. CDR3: CSARNPPGTSGVNTQYF. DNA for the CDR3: TGCAGTGCTAGAAACCCTCCCGGGACTAGCGGAGTTAATACGCAGTATTTT.

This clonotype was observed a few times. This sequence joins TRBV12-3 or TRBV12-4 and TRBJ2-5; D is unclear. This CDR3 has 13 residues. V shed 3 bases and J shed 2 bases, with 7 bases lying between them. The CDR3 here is CASSFTHQETQYF. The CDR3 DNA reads TGTGCCAGCAGTTTCACACATCAAGAGACCCAGTACTTC.

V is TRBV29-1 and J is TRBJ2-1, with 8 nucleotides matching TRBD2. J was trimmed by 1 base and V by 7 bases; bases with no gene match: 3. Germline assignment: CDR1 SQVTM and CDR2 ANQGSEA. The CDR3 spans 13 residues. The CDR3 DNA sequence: TGCAGCGGCGGACTAGCATCCTACAATGAGCAGTTCTTC. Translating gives CSGGLASYNEQFF.

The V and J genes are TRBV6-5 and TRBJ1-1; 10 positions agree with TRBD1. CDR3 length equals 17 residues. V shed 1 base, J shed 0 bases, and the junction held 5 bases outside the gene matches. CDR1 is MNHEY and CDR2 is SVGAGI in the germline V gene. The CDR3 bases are TGTGCCAGCAGTTACTTAGGGACAGGGGTCCTGAACACTGAAGCTTTCTTT. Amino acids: CASSYLGTGVLNTEAFF.

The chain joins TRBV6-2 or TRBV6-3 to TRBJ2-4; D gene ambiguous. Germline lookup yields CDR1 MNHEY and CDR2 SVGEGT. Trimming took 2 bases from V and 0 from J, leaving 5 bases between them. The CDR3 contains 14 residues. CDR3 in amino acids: CASSYDRAKNIQYF. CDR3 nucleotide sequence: TGTGCCAGCAGTTACGACCGAGCCAAAAACATTCAGTACTTC.

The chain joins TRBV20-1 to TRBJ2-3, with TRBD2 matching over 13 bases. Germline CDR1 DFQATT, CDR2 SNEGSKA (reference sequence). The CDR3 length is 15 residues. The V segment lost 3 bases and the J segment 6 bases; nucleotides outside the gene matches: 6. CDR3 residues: CSARAPGLAGDTQYF. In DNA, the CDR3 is TGCAGTGCTAGGGCCCCGGGACTAGCGGGGGATACGCAGTATTTT.

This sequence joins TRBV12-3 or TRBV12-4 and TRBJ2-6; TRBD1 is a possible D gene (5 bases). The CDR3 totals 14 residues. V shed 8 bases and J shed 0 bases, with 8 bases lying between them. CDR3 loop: CASLTVSGANVLTF. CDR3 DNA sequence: TGTGCCAGCCTGACAGTCTCTGGGGCCAACGTCCTGACTTTC.

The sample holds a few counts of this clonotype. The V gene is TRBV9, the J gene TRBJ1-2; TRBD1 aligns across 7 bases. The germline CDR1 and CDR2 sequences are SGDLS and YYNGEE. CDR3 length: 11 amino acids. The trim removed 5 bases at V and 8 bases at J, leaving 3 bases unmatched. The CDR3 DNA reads TGTGCCAGCAGGACAGGGCCCGGCTACACCTTC. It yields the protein CASRTGPGYTF. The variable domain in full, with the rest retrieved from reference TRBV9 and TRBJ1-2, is DSGVTQTPKHLITATGQRVTLRCSPRSGDLSVYWYQQSLDQGLQFLIQYYNGEERAKGNILERFSAQQFPDLHSELNLSSLELGDSALYFCASRTGPGYTFGSGTRLTVV.

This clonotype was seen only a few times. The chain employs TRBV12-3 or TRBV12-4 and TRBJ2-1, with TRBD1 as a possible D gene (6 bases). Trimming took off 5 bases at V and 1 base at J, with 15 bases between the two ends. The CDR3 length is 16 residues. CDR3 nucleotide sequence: TGTGCCAGCAGTCCAGACAGGCAGGGATCCTACAATGAGCAGTTCTTC. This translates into CASSPDRQGSYNEQFF.

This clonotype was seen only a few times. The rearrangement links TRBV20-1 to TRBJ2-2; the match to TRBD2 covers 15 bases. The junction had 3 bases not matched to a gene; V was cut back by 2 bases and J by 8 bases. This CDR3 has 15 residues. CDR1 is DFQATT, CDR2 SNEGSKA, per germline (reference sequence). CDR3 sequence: CSARPGLAGGGELFF. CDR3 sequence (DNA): TGCAGTGCTAGACCGGGACTAGCGGGGGGTGGGGAGCTGTTTTTT.

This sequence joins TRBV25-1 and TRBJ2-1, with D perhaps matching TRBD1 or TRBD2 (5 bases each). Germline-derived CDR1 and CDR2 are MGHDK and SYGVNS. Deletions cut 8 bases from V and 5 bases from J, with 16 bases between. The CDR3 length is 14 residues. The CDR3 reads CASVGRDHHNEQFF. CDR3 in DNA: TGTGCCAGCGTGGGCAGGGACCATCACAATGAGCAGTTCTTC. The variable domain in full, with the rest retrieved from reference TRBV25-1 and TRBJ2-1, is EADIYQTPRYLVIGTGKKITLECSQTMGHDKMYWYQQDPGMELHLIHYSYGVNSTEKGDLSSESTVSRIRTEHFPLTLESARPSHTSQYLCASVGRDHHNEQFFGPGTRLTVL.

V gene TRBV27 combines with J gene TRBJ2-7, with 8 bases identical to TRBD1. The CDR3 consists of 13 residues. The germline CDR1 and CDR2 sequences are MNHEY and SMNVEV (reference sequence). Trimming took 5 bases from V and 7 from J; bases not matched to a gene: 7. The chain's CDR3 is CASSPGGAGEQYF. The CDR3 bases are TGTGCCAGCAGTCCAGGGGGCGCGGGGGAGCAGTACTTC.

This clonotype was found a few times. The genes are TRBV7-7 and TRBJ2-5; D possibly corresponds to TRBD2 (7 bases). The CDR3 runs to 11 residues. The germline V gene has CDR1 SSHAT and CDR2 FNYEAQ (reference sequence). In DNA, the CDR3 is TGTGGGCCGGGGGGCGAGGAGACCCAGTACTTC. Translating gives CGPGGEETQYF.

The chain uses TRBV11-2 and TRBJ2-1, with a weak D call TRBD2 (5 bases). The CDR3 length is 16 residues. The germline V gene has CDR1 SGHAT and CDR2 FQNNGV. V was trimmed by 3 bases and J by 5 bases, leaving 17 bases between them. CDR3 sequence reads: CASSFYRGAVNNEQFF. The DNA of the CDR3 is TGTGCCAGCAGCTTTTACCGGGGAGCGGTCAACAATGAGCAGTTCTTC.

CDR3 loop: CASSIKLRRTYEQYF. The CDR3 DNA reads as TGTGCCAGCAGCATTAAACTAAGAAGGACGTACGAGCAGTACTTC. The rearrangement joins TRBV14 to TRBJ2-7; no definite D call. Germline CDR1 is SGHDN and CDR2 is FVKESK. Trimming took off 5 bases at V and 4 bases at J, with 18 bases between the two ends. The CDR3 has 15 amino acids.

CDR3 DNA sequence: TGTGCCAGCAGCTTATGGGGACAGAGCTCCTACGAGCAGTACTTC. Residues: CASSLWGQSSYEQYF. The chain is built from TRBV7-9 and TRBJ2-7, with 7 nucleotides matching TRBD1. Germline values: CDR1 SEHNR, CDR2 FQNEAQ (reference sequence). Trimming took 2 bases from V and 0 from J; bases not matched to a gene: 4. The CDR3 is 15 residues long.

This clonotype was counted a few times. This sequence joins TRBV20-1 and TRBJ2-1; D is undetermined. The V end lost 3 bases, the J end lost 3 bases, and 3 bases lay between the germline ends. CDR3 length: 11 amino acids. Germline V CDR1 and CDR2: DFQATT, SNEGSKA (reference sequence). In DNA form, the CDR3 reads TGCAGTGCTAGCTTCTACAATGAGCAGTTCTTC. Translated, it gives CSASFYNEQFF.

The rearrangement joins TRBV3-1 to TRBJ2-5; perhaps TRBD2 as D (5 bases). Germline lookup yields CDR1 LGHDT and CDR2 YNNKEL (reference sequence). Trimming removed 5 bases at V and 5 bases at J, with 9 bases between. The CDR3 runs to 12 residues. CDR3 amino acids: CASSILGETQYF. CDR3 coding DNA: TGTGCCAGCAGCATACTAGGGGAGACCCAGTACTTC.

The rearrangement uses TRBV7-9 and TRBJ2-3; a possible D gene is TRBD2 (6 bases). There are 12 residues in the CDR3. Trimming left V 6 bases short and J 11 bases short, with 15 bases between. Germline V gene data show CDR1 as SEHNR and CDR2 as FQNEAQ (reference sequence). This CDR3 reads CASRRRGTEQYF. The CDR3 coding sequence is TGTGCCAGCAGACGGAGAGGGACTGAGCAGTATTTT.

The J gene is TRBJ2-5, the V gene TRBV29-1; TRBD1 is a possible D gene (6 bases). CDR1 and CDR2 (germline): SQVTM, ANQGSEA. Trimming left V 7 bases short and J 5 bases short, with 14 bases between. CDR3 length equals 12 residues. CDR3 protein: CSGVQGSETQYF. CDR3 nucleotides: TGCAGCGGAGTACAGGGTAGCGAGACCCAGTACTTC.

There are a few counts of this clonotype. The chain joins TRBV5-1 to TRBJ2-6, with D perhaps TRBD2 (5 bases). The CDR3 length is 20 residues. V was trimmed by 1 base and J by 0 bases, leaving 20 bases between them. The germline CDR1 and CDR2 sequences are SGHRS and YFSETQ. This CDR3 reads CASSLIVLGAEVSGANVLTF. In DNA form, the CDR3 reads TGCGCCAGCAGCTTGATTGTCTTAGGTGCGGAGGTCTCTGGGGCCAACGTCCTGACTTTC.

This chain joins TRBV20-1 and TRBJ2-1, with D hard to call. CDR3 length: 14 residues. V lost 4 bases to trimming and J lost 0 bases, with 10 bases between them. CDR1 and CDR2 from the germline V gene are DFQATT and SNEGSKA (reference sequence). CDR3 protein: CSAIITSSYNEQFF. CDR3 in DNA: TGCAGTGCTATAATAACGAGCTCCTACAATGAGCAGTTCTTC.

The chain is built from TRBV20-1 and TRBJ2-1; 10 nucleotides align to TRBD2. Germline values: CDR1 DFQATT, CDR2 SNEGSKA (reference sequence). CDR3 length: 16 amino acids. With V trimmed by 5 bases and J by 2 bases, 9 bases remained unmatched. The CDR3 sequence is CSAEIASGSTYNEQFF. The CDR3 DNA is TGCAGTGCTGAAATAGCTAGCGGGAGTACCTACAATGAGCAGTTCTTC.